Listed below are T cell receptor beta chains from one sample, sequenced in a study of blood T cell repertoires in COVID-19. Method: immunoSEQ multiplex PCR; TCRdb's copy keeps in-frame clones and lacks some. This table has roughly 38,000 clones, approximately 74% appearing once. The sample consisted of peripheral blood. The source of these receptors is a man aged 65 to 85 with COVID-19, enrolled during active disease. Both conserved end residues are part of each CDR3. A D gene is named only where the DNA matches it firmly. The size entry is marked missing in some rows and otherwise reads once, few, many or a size class.

J: TRBJ2-6
size: -
V: TRBV25-1
D: -
CDR3: CASSDYRSGANVLTF
DNA: TGTGCCAGCAGTGACTACAGGTCTGGGGCCAACGTCCTGACTTTC

J: TRBJ2-7
size: -
V: TRBV5-1
D: TRBD1
CDR3: CASSLGGTGGYEQYF
DNA: TGCGCCAGCAGCCTTGGAGGGACAGGGGGCTACGAGCAGTACTTC

J: TRBJ2-2
size: -
V: TRBV5-6
D: -
CDR3: CASSLGTLTGELFF
DNA: TGTGCCAGCAGCCTAGGGACTCTCACCGGGGAGCTGTTTTTT

J: TRBJ1-3
size: -
V: TRBV2
D: TRBD1
CDR3: CASNWDRGSGNTIYF
DNA: TGTGCCAGCAATTGGGACAGGGGGTCTGGAAACACCATATATTTT

J: TRBJ2-7
size: -
V: TRBV28
D: TRBD1
CDR3: CASSTPTGSEQYF
DNA: TGTGCCAGCAGTACCCCGACAGGGAGCGAGCAGTACTTC

J: TRBJ1-2
size: -
V: TRBV28
D: -
CDR3: CASNQPDRKYGYTF
DNA: TGTGCCAGCAACCAACCAGACAGGAAATATGGCTACACCTTC

J: TRBJ1-1
size: -
V: TRBV18
D: TRBD1
CDR3: CASSPQGAGTEAFF
DNA: TGTGCCAGCTCACCACAGGGGGCGGGCACTGAAGCTTTCTTT

J: TRBJ2-7
size: -
V: TRBV20-1
D: TRBD2
CDR3: CSARGGHEQYF
DNA: TGCAGTGCTCGGGGGGGCCACGAGCAGTACTTC

J: TRBJ2-3
size: -
V: TRBV27
D: TRBD2
CDR3: CASSPLRGADTQYF
DNA: TGTGCCAGCAGTCCACTACGGGGGGCAGATACGCAGTATTTT

J: TRBJ1-1
size: -
V: TRBV10-3
D: -
CDR3: CAITHPGRGTEAFF
DNA: TGTGCCATCACCCACCCCGGCAGGGGCACTGAAGCTTTCTTT

J: TRBJ2-1
size: -
V: TRBV10-1
D: TRBD2
CDR3: CASSAVSGAYNEQFF
DNA: TGCGCCAGCAGTGCAGTTAGCGGGGCCTACAATGAGCAGTTCTTC

J: TRBJ1-3
size: -
V: TRBV28
D: -
CDR3: CASSLNRSGNTIYF
DNA: TGTGCCAGCAGTTTAAATCGCTCTGGAAACACCATATATTTT

J: TRBJ1-3
size: -
V: TRBV18
D: -
CDR3: CASSRAQGWGSGNTIYF
DNA: TGTGCCAGCTCACGGGCACAGGGTTGGGGCTCTGGAAACACCATATATTTT

J: TRBJ2-1
size: once
V: TRBV9
D: -
CDR3: CASSVVRGYNEQFF
DNA: TGTGCCAGCAGCGTAGTGAGGGGGTACAATGAGCAGTTCTTC

J: TRBJ1-1
size: -
V: TRBV14
D: -
CDR3: CASSQRSLINTEAFF
DNA: TGTGCCAGCAGCCAACGGAGTCTGATAAACACTGAAGCTTTCTTT

J: TRBJ2-1
size: -
V: TRBV14
D: -
CDR3: CASSQARTASPYNEQFF
DNA: TGTGCCAGCAGCCAAGCGCGGACAGCTAGTCCCTACAATGAGCAGTTCTTC

J: TRBJ1-4
size: -
V: TRBV18
D: TRBD1
CDR3: CASSRDRGNEKLFF
DNA: TGTGCCAGCTCCCGAGACAGGGGGAATGAAAAACTGTTTTTT

J: TRBJ2-1
size: -
V: TRBV27
D: TRBD2
CDR3: CASSLQGLATYNEQFF
DNA: TGTGCCAGCAGTTTACAGGGACTAGCGACCTACAATGAGCAGTTCTTC

J: TRBJ2-3
size: many
V: TRBV11-3
D: -
CDR3: CASSYSADTQYF
DNA: TGTGCCAGCAGCTATAGCGCTGATACGCAGTATTTT

J: TRBJ2-2
size: -
V: TRBV7-2
D: -
CDR3: CASSLGGAQGGELFF
DNA: TGTGCCAGCAGCTTAGGAGGTGCCCAAGGCGGGGAGCTGTTTTTT

J: TRBJ2-1
size: -
V: TRBV5-1
D: TRBD1
CDR3: CASSLRQGIPEQFF
DNA: TGCGCCAGCAGCCTTAGACAGGGGATCCCTGAGCAGTTCTTC

J: TRBJ1-5
size: few
V: TRBV15
D: -
CDR3: CATSEGAQPQHF
DNA: TGTGCCACCAGCGAGGGAGCTCAGCCCCAGCATTTT

J: TRBJ2-3
size: once
V: TRBV7-2
D: -
CDR3: CASSLSSTDTQYF
DNA: TGTGCCAGCAGCTTATCTAGCACAGATACGCAGTATTTT

J: TRBJ1-1
size: -
V: TRBV10-3
D: -
CDR3: CAISLLWNTEAFF
DNA: TGTGCCATCAGCCTCCTTTGGAACACTGAAGCTTTCTTT

J: TRBJ2-2
size: -
V: TRBV6-5
D: TRBD2
CDR3: CASSQGLATGELFF
DNA: TGTGCCAGCAGCCAAGGACTAGCGACCGGGGAGCTGTTTTTT

J: TRBJ1-4
size: -
V: TRBV18
D: -
CDR3: CASSPAGLGGEKLFF
DNA: TGTGCCAGCTCACCAGCCGGACTAGGGGGTGAAAAACTGTTTTTT

J: TRBJ2-7
size: -
V: TRBV10-3
D: -
CDR3: CASQGAYEQYF
DNA: TGTGCCAGCCAGGGTGCCTACGAGCAGTACTTC

J: TRBJ2-7
size: -
V: TRBV7-9
D: TRBD1
CDR3: CASTRAGQGAAWEQYF
DNA: TGTGCCAGCACCCGTGCTGGACAGGGAGCAGCCTGGGAGCAGTACTTC

J: TRBJ2-7
size: -
V: TRBV5-8
D: TRBD1
CDR3: CASSLYLDRKNYEQYF
DNA: TGTGCCAGCAGCTTGTACCTGGACAGGAAGAACTACGAGCAGTACTTC

J: TRBJ1-1
size: -
V: TRBV29-1
D: -
CDR3: CSVEVGTLNTEAFF
DNA: TGCAGCGTTGAAGTCGGGACACTCAACACTGAAGCTTTCTTT

J: TRBJ2-5
size: -
V: TRBV6-5
D: TRBD2
CDR3: CASSLGTSGGETQYF
DNA: TGTGCCAGCAGCCTTGGTACTAGCGGGGGAGAGACCCAGTACTTC

J: TRBJ1-1
size: -
V: TRBV30
D: -
CDR3: CAWKRTAEAFF
DNA: TGTGCCTGGAAACGGACAGCTGAAGCTTTCTTT

J: TRBJ2-7
size: few
V: TRBV12-1
D: -
CDR3: CASSFEEREAPYEQYF
DNA: TGTGCCAGCAGCTTTGAGGAGCGGGAGGCCCCCTACGAGCAGTACTTC

J: TRBJ2-7
size: -
V: TRBV6-2/TRBV6-3
D: TRBD2
CDR3: CASSYGGGKKREQYF
DNA: TGTGCCAGCAGTTACGGCGGGGGGAAAAAGCGGGAGCAGTACTTC

J: TRBJ2-7
size: few
V: TRBV5-5
D: -
CDR3: CASQGGSYEQYF
DNA: TGTGCCAGCCAGGGGGGTTCCTACGAGCAGTACTTC

J: TRBJ1-5
size: -
V: TRBV6-2/TRBV6-3
D: -
CDR3: CASSYGGDNQPQHF
DNA: TGTGCCAGCAGTTACGGCGGGGATAATCAGCCCCAGCATTTT

J: TRBJ2-1
size: once
V: TRBV5-4
D: -
CDR3: CASRLGLSSYNEQFF
DNA: TGTGCCAGCAGACTGGGACTTAGCTCCTACAATGAGCAGTTCTTC

J: TRBJ1-3
size: -
V: TRBV19
D: TRBD1
CDR3: CASSTDRPISGNTIYF
DNA: TGTGCCAGTAGTACGGACAGGCCAATCTCTGGAAACACCATATATTTT

J: TRBJ2-2
size: -
V: TRBV5-1
D: -
CDR3: CASSLDLGELFF
DNA: TGCGCCAGCAGCTTAGACTTAGGGGAGCTGTTTTTT

J: TRBJ1-1
size: -
V: TRBV18
D: TRBD1
CDR3: CASSPGRGSLNTEAFF
DNA: TGTGCCAGCTCACCAGGCAGGGGGTCGTTGAACACTGAAGCTTTCTTT

J: TRBJ1-2
size: -
V: TRBV19
D: TRBD1
CDR3: CASSIANRQGYGYTF
DNA: TGTGCCAGTAGTATAGCAAACCGACAGGGGTATGGCTACACCTTC

J: TRBJ2-3
size: -
V: TRBV2
D: -
CDR3: CASSDRTSTDTQYF
DNA: TGTGCCAGCAGTGACCGGACAAGCACAGATACGCAGTATTTT

J: TRBJ2-4
size: -
V: TRBV24-1
D: TRBD1
CDR3: CATSDPSDRTRGGKNIQYF
DNA: TGTGCCACCAGTGACCCCTCGGACAGGACCAGAGGGGGCAAAAACATTCAGTACTTC

J: TRBJ1-2
size: -
V: TRBV4-1
D: -
CDR3: CASSQEVGGGFYGYTF
DNA: TGCGCCAGCAGCCAAGAAGTGGGGGGAGGCTTCTATGGCTACACCTTC

J: TRBJ1-3
size: -
V: TRBV28
D: -
CDR3: CASKGAGGRNTIYF
DNA: TGTGCCAGCAAAGGGGCAGGCGGTAGAAACACCATATATTTT